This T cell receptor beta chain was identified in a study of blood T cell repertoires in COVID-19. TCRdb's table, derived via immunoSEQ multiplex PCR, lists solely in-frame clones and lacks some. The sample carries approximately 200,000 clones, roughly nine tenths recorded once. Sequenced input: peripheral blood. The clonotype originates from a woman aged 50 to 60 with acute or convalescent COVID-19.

CDR3 residues: CAWSPRTGSKVYGYTF. For the CDR3, the DNA is TGTGCCTGGAGTCCCCGGACAGGGAGTAAGGTCTATGGCTACACCTTC. V usage is TRBV30 and J usage is TRBJ1-2, with 8 bases aligning to TRBD1. V lost 2 bases, J lost 4 bases, and 12 bases stayed unmatched. CDR3 length equals 16 residues. Germline values: CDR1 GTSNPN, CDR2 SVGIG (reference sequence).